This T cell receptor (beta chain) was obtained from a study of technical replicates of blood from a few donors. Measured with immunoSEQ multiplex PCR; TCRdb has only the in-frame clones, and not every one. The data hold tens of thousands of clones, with 85% to 95% observed a single time. CDR1 and CDR2 (germline): GTSNPN, SVGIG (reference sequence). Trimming removed 4 bases from V and 5 bases from J; junction bases left unmatched: 11. The CDR3 contains 14 residues. Sequencing was carried out using T cells isolated from PBMCs. V is TRBV30 and J is TRBJ2-7; 7 nucleotides line up with TRBD2. This receptor was obtained from a human donor in good health. The CDR3 here is CAWTNGGSSDEQYF. DNA of the CDR3: TGTGCCTGGACCAACGGCGGGAGTTCCGACGAGCAGTACTTC.